A single sample is the source of the 14 T cell receptor beta chains below, sequenced in a study of OX40 agonist ivuxolimab in advanced cancers. TCRdb's table, derived via immunoSEQ multiplex PCR, lists solely in-frame clones and lacks some. The sample lists some 50,000 clones, 75% to 90% occurring once. The sequences come from CD4+ or CD8+ T cells sorted from blood, collected in a trial of the OX40 agonist ivuxolimab. The receptors shown here come from an adult with an advanced solid tumor such as melanoma, head and neck, liver or kidney cancer.

This chain connects TRBV7-9 to TRBJ1-1; D is possibly TRBD1 (6 bases). This CDR3 has 17 residues. The V end was cut by 1 base, the J end by 0 bases, with 15 bases between. Germline CDR1 is SEHNR and CDR2 is FQNEAQ (reference sequence). CDR3 DNA: TGTGCCAGCAGCTTAGGAACAGGGTGGAGAATGAACACTGAAGCTTTCTTT. Translation gives CASSLGTGWRMNTEAFF. Drawing the rest from reference TRBV7-9 and TRBJ1-1, the complete variable domain is DTGVSQNPRHKITKRGQNVTFRCDPISEHNRLYWYRQTLGQGPEFLTYFQNEAQLEKSRLLSDRFSAERPKGSFSTLEIQRTEQGDSAMYLCASSLGTGWRMNTEAFFGQGTRLTVV.

This clone was seen only once. The V call is TRBV20-1, the J call TRBJ2-1, with TRBD2 matching over 7 bases. The J segment lost 5 bases and the V segment lost 8 bases, leaving 3 bases of the junction unmatched. This CDR3 has 11 amino acids. Germline V gene sequence: CDR1 DFQATT, CDR2 SNEGSKA (reference sequence). Here the CDR3 DNA reads TGCAGTCACAGCGGGAACAATGAGCAGTTCTTC. This encodes CSHSGNNEQFF.

This clone was found a few times. The J gene is TRBJ2-1, the V gene TRBV6-6; D uncertain. This CDR3 has 14 residues. Trimming removed 8 bases at V and 7 bases at J, with 18 bases between. CDR1 is MNHNY, CDR2 SVGAGI, per germline (reference sequence). The chain's CDR3 is CASFDVARGNEQFF. The CDR3 DNA sequence: TGTGCCAGCTTTGACGTAGCCCGTGGGAATGAGCAGTTCTTC.

The V call is TRBV5-4, the J call TRBJ1-4, with D tentatively TRBD1 (5 bases). Germline CDR1 SGHNT, CDR2 YYREEE (reference sequence). CDR3 size: 14 residues. The germline V and J ends were trimmed by 4 bases and 8 bases, with 15 bases remaining between them. The CDR3 DNA is TGTGCCAGCAGCGTGCAGGGCCCCGGCGAAAAACTGTTTTTT. It specifies CASSVQGPGEKLFF.

CDR3 residues: CASSYRGRNYGYTF. The DNA for the CDR3 is TGTGCCAGCAGTTACAGGGGGCGAAACTATGGCTACACCTTC. This rearrangement joins TRBV6-5 to TRBJ1-2; 7 bases fit TRBD1. This CDR3 spans 14 amino acids. J gave up 2 bases and V 2 bases, and 2 bases lay outside the gene matches. From germline, CDR1 is MNHEY and CDR2 SVGAGI.

This chain joins TRBV5-6 and TRBJ1-2, with D possibly being TRBD1 (6 bases). Germline-derived CDR1 and CDR2 are SGHDT and YYEEEE. The length of the CDR3 is 15 residues. Trimming removed 0 bases from V and 5 bases from J, with 14 bases in between. The CDR3 nucleotides are TGTGCCAGCAGCTTGGCGGGGGGGCTCTTTTATGGCTACACCTTC. This sequence encodes CASSLAGGLFYGYTF.

The chain recombines TRBV5-1 with TRBJ2-5, with D perhaps being TRBD1 or TRBD2 (6 bases each). Germline V gives CDR1 SGHRS, CDR2 YFSETQ. Trimming removed 3 bases from V and 5 bases from J, with 14 bases in between. This CDR3 has 14 amino acids. The CDR3 nucleotides read TGCGCCAGCAGCTCGGGACTCAGGGGTGAGACCCAGTACTTC. It encodes CASSSGLRGETQYF.

This clone was counted only a few times. The chain combines TRBV6-5 with TRBJ1-1; maybe TRBD1 (6 bases). Trimming pared 6 bases from V and 7 bases from J, leaving 18 bases between. Germline CDR1 reads MNHEY; CDR2 reads SVGAGI. This CDR3 has 14 residues. The CDR3 protein is CASSTGPMQGEAFF. DNA for the CDR3: TGTGCCAGCAGCACAGGGCCCATGCAGGGTGAAGCTTTCTTT.

This clone is a singleton in its sample. The chain carries TRBV15 and TRBJ1-2; possibly TRBD1 for D (5 bases). The CDR3 consists of 13 residues. The V gene's germline CDR1 is LNHNV and CDR2 YYDKDF (reference sequence). V was pared by 3 bases and J by 5 bases, with 10 bases between. The CDR3 loop reads CATSSPREYGYTF. In DNA, the CDR3 is TGTGCCACCAGCAGTCCCAGGGAGTATGGCTACACCTTC.

The chain links TRBV7-2 to TRBJ2-3; 8 bases map to TRBD2. The CDR3 runs to 16 residues. The V gene's germline CDR1 is SGHTA and CDR2 FQGNSA. V shed 4 bases and J 6 bases; nucleotides not matched to a gene: 12. In DNA form, the CDR3 reads TGTGCCAGCAGCTCCCGGTGGTTCGGGAGGGCGGATACGCAGTATTTT. Translation gives CASSSRWFGRADTQYF.

Only a few counts were recorded for this clone. The chain couples TRBV10-3 to TRBJ1-2, with 7 positions matching TRBD1. The length of the CDR3 is 14 residues. The germline V gene encodes CDR1 ENHRY and CDR2 SYGVKD. J was trimmed by 2 bases and V by 4 bases; bases with no gene match: 4. The CDR3 spells CAISVQQGNYGYTF. The CDR3 DNA reads TGTGCCATCAGTGTGCAACAGGGGAACTATGGCTACACCTTC.

The gene calls are TRBV10-3 and TRBJ1-3; TRBD1 is a possible D gene (5 bases). Germline CDR1 and CDR2: ENHRY and SYGVKD. CDR3 length: 15 residues. Trimming pared 5 bases from V and 2 bases from J, leaving 13 bases between. CDR3 in DNA: TGTGCCATCAGTCCAGGGTTTTTGACTGGAAACACCATATATTTT. Translated: CAISPGFLTGNTIYF.

The chain combines TRBV5-1 with TRBJ2-5; D could derive from TRBD1 or TRBD2 (5 bases each). V was shortened by 4 bases and J by 0 bases, with 10 bases between the two germline ends. From germline, CDR1 is SGHRS and CDR2 YFSETQ. The CDR3 contains 14 residues. The CDR3 DNA is TGCGCCAGCAGCCGAGGGACGGACCAAGAGACCCAGTACTTC. Translating gives CASSRGTDQETQYF.

This rearrangement joins TRBV7-2 to TRBJ1-2, with D tentatively TRBD1 (5 bases). Trimming left V 5 bases short and J 8 bases short, with 24 bases between. The CDR3 totals 16 residues. The germline gives CDR1 SGHTA, CDR2 FQGNSA. DNA of the CDR3: TGTGCCAGCAGCGCCCGAGCCGGGACTGAAACGGGAGGCTACACCTTC. This gives the protein CASSARAGTETGGYTF.